This TCR beta chain was identified during a study of human T cells and chemical hapten exposure. This CDR3 comprises 12 residues. Per the germline V gene, CDR1 is MNHEY and CDR2 is SVGAGI. With 7 bases clipped from V and 5 bases from J, the junction kept 4 bases outside the gene matches. Time point here: patch test 1, 2 weeks after DPC sensitization. As for treatment: therapeutic diphenylcyclopropenone sensitization with weekly scalp DPC. Unique molecular identifiers were attached to individual cDNA molecules within the library. TCRdb re-called the RACE reads through MiXCR, storing one row per CDR3 protein. Of about 120,000 distinct CDR3 sequences listed, roughly 15% are singletons.

The chain employs TRBV6-5 and TRBJ1-1; 7 bases fit TRBD1. The source is a young man with alopecia areata. Some clones in this sample may be carry-over from other donors' samples. Sequenced material: whole blood, taken in connection with sensitization to the hapten diphenylcyclopropenone (DPC). CDR3 sequence reads: CASMDRRTEAFF. The CDR3 DNA reads TGTGCCAGCATGGACAGGCGGACTGAAGCTTTCTTT.